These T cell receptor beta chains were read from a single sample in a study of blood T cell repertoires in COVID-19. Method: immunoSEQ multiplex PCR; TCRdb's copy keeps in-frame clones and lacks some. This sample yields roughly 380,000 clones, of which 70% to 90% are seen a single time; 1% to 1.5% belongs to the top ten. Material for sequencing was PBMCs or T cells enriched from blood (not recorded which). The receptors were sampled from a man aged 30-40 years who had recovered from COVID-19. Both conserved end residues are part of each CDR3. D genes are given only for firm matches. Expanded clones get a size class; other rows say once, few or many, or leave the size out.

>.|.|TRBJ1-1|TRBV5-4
CASSSQGVDTEAFF
TGTGCCAGCAGCTCACAGGGAGTCGACACTGAAGCTTTCTTT
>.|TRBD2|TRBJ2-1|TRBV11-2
CASSLSRLAGGNEQFF
TGTGCCAGCAGCTTGAGCCGACTAGCGGGGGGGAATGAGCAGTTCTTC
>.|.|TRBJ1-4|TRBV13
CASSIRVHNEKLFF
TGTGCCAGCAGCATCCGGGTCCATAATGAAAAACTGTTTTTT
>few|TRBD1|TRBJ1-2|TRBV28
CASSFGQGYGYTF
TGTGCCAGCAGTTTCGGACAGGGGTATGGCTACACCTTC
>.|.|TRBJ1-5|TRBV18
CASSPGTGSSNQPQHF
TGTGCCAGCTCACCGGGTACAGGGAGTAGCAATCAGCCCCAGCATTTT
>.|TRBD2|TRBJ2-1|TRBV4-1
CASSPLGLEYEQFF
TGCGCCAGCAGCCCACTGGGACTAGAGTATGAGCAGTTCTTC
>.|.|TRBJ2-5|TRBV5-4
CASSLPRQRQETQYF
TGTGCCAGCAGCTTGCCTAGGCAAAGACAAGAGACCCAGTACTTC
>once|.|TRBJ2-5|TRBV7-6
CASSLGRGYQETQYF
TGTGCCAGCAGCTTAGGCAGAGGCTACCAAGAGACCCAGTACTTC
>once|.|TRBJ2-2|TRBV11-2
CASSLLSTGELFF
TGTGCCAGCAGCCTTCTAAGTACCGGGGAGCTGTTTTTT
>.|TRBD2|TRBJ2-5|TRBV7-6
CASSLRRGGVWETQYF
TGTGCCAGCAGCTTACGGCGGGGGGGAGTCTGGGAGACCCAGTACTTC
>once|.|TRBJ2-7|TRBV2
CASSEGLPTYEQYF
TGTGCCAGCAGTGAAGGCTTACCGACTTACGAGCAGTACTTC
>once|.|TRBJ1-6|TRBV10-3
CATAPLGSPLHF
TGTGCCACCGCCCCACTTGGTTCACCCCTCCACTTT
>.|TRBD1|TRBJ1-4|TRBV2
CASMVSSGQGPLNEKLFF
TGTGCCAGCATGGTCTCTTCGGGACAGGGGCCACTTAATGAAAAACTGTTTTTT
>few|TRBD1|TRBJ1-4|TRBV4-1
CASSQDQGGNEKLFF
TGCGCCAGCAGCCAAGATCAGGGGGGAAATGAAAAACTGTTTTTT
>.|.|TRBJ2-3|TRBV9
CASSVGGAVTDTQYF
TGTGCCAGCAGCGTAGGCGGGGCGGTCACAGATACGCAGTATTTT
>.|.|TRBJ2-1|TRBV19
CASSITGLISYNEQFF
TGTGCCAGTAGTATTACCGGACTAATTTCCTACAATGAGCAGTTCTTC
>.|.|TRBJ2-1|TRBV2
CASRLEAGQFF
TGTGCCAGCAGACTAGAGGCGGGGCAGTTCTTC
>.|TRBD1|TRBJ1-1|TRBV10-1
CASSKSTGGWNTEAFF
TGCGCCAGCTCAAAATCGACAGGGGGCTGGAACACTGAAGCTTTCTTT
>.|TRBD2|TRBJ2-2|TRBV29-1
CSVAGLAGGNTGELFF
TGCAGCGTTGCTGGACTAGCGGGGGGGAACACCGGGGAGCTGTTTTTT
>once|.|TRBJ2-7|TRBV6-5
CASIRGGDLEQYF
TGTGCCAGCATCCGAGGAGGGGACCTCGAGCAGTACTTC
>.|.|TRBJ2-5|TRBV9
CASSATWRLETQYF
TGTGCCAGCAGCGCAACATGGCGGTTGGAGACCCAGTACTTC
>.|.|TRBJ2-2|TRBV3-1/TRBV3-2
CASRRGIMTTGELFF
TGTGCCAGCAGGCGAGGAATTATGACCACCGGGGAGCTGTTTTTT
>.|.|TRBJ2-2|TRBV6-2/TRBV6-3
CASSYALNTGELFF
TGTGCCAGCAGTTATGCGTTGAACACCGGGGAGCTGTTTTTT
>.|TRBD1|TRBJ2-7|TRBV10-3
CAISERQGSNEQYF
TGTGCCATCAGTGAGAGACAGGGATCCAACGAGCAGTACTTC
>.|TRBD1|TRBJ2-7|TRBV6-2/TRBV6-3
CASSYSQGEQYF
TGTGCCAGCAGTTACTCACAGGGGGAGCAGTACTTC
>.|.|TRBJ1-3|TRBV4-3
CASSPTTGTIGNTIYF
TGCGCCAGCAGCCCCACTACCGGGACAATTGGAAACACCATATATTTT
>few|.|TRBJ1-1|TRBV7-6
CASSSNPQGADTEAFF
TGTGCCAGCAGCTCGAACCCACAGGGAGCGGACACTGAAGCTTTCTTT
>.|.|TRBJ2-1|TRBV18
CASASSSGIYNEQFF
TGTGCCAGCGCCTCCTCCAGCGGCATATACAATGAGCAGTTCTTC
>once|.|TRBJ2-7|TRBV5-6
CASSLAGNPSYEQYF
TGTGCCAGCAGCTTGGCGGGGAATCCTTCCTACGAGCAGTACTTC
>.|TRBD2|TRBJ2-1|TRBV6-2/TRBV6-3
CASSSWTSGGAHEQFF
TGTGCCAGCAGTTCCTGGACTAGCGGGGGGGCCCATGAGCAGTTCTTC
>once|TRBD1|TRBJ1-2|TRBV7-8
CASSLRITGGPNYGYTF
TGTGCCAGCAGCTTAAGAATAACAGGGGGGCCAAACTATGGCTACACCTTC
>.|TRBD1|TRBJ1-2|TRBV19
CARGGPKNVIWPGTGGYGYTF
TGTGCCAGAGGAGGACCAAAAAATGTCATTTGGCCCGGGACAGGGGGTTATGGCTACACCTTC
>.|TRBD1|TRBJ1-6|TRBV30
CAWARTGPNSPLHF
TGTGCCTGGGCAAGGACAGGGCCTAATTCACCCCTCCACTTT
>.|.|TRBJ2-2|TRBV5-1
CASNSPNTGELFF
TGCGCCAGCAACTCCCCGAACACCGGGGAGCTGTTTTTT
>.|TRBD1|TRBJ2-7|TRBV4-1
CASSQPRQGRTAEQYF
TGCGCCAGCAGCCAACCCAGACAGGGTCGGACGGCCGAGCAGTACTTC
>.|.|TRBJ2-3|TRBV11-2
CASTWETNRNPSTDTQYF
TGTGCCAGCACCTGGGAGACGAACAGAAATCCTAGCACAGATACGCAGTATTTT
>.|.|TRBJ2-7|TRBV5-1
CASSDGGQSEQYF
TGCGCCAGCAGCGACGGGGGGCAGTCCGAGCAGTACTTC
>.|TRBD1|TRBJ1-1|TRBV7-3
CASSYGTGGVPFF
TGTGCCAGCAGCTACGGGACAGGCGGTGTTCCTTTCTTT
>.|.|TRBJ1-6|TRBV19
CASSQDTSSPLHF
TGTGCCAGTAGCCAGGATACCAGTTCACCCCTCCACTTT
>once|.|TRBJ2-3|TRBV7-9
CASSLVVQSTDTQYF
TGTGCCAGCAGCTTAGTAGTACAGTCCACAGATACGCAGTATTTT
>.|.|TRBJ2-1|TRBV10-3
CAISEEAGVRASYNEQFF
TGTGCCATCAGTGAGGAAGCAGGGGTCAGGGCCTCCTACAATGAGCAGTTCTTC
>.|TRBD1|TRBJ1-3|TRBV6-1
CASSEAAGQGGGNTIYF
TGTGCCAGCAGTGAAGCGGCGGGACAGGGTGGTGGAAACACCATATATTTT
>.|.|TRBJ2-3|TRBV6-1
CASSEMRTGTDTQYF
TGTGCCAGCAGTGAAATGAGGACAGGCACAGATACGCAGTATTTT
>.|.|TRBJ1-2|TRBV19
CASMSRGGANYGYTF
TGTGCCAGTATGAGTCGTGGGGGCGCGAACTATGGCTACACCTTC
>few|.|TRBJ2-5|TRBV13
CASSPKTAGRETQYF
TGTGCCAGCAGCCCCAAGACGGCGGGACGGGAGACCCAGTACTTC
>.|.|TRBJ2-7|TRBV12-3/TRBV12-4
CASSFIQAYEQYF
TGTGCCAGCAGTTTTATTCAGGCCTACGAGCAGTACTTC
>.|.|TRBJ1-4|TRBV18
CASSPFQATTTNEKLFF
TGTGCCAGCTCACCATTCCAGGCAACAACAACTAATGAAAAACTGTTTTTT
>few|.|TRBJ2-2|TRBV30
CAWSRVGRSNTGELFF
TGTGCCTGGAGTCGTGTGGGCCGATCTAACACCGGGGAGCTGTTTTTT
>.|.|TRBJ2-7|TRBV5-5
CASSLGGGAGSYEQYF
TGTGCCAGCAGCTTGGGAGGGGGGGCCGGATCCTACGAGCAGTACTTC
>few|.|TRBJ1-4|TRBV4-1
CASSQRFTDNEKLFF
TGCGCCAGCAGCCAGAGATTCACCGATAATGAAAAACTGTTTTTT
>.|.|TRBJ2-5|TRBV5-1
CASRVTAGLAETQYF
TGCGCCAGCAGAGTTACAGCAGGACTTGCAGAGACCCAGTACTTC
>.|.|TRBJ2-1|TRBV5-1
CASSLAGRGSNEQFF
TGCGCCAGCAGCTTGGCCGGGCGGGGTTCCAATGAGCAGTTCTTC